These 26 T cell receptor beta chains were sequenced from one sample in a study of tumor-infiltrating lymphocytes in primary liver carcinoma. With about 470 ng total RNA as template and a constant-region primer, TCR beta cDNA was made. Slightly modified ARM-PCR with three nested multiplex PCR rounds yielded TCR beta libraries. Running 9 to 11 cycles apiece, the first two PCR rounds relied on TRBV1-TRBV30 forward primers together with a C-beta reverse primer. TCRdb itself ran the multiplex PCR reads through MiXCR, one entry per CDR3 protein. The sample holds fewer than 350,000 distinct CDR3 sequences; 65% are singletons and the top ten take 9% to 10%. Unsorted whole blood yielded the blood RNA, and germline DNA was also extracted. Sequences were obtained from peripheral blood. The receptors were gathered from a man aged 35-49 years with primary liver carcinoma and hepatitis B virus infection.

This clonotype was counted a few times. The chain recombines TRBV7-6 with TRBJ2-7, with a tentative D call TRBD2 (6 bases). Trimming took off 6 bases at V and 5 bases at J, with 17 bases between the two ends. CDR3 length: 14 residues. The germline V gene encodes CDR1 SGHVS and CDR2 FNYEAQ. Written as DNA, the CDR3 is TGTGCCAGCAGGCCCGAGCACGGGAGCAACGAGCAGTACTTC. Protein sequence: CASRPEHGSNEQYF.

Points on this clonotype: It is likely a read error, because the conserved phenylalanine at the end of the CDR3 is missing. V and J are TRBV11-1 and TRBJ2-5; no reliable D call. Deletions cut 6 bases from V and 5 bases from J, with 13 bases between. The V gene's germline CDR1 is SGHAT and CDR2 FQDESV (reference sequence). The CDR3 covers 13 residues. As DNA, the CDR3 is TGTGCCAGCAGTCGGGCCCCGGAGGAGACCCAGTACTCC. Its translation is CASSRAPEETQYS.

A remark on this clonotype: The junction departs from the called germline gene at one end, perhaps through a read error. The chain's CDR3 is CASSFNVEGSYEQYF. The CDR3 coding sequence is TGTGCCAGCAGCTTTAACGTCGAAGGATCCTATGAGCAGTACTTC. The V and J genes are TRBV11-2 and TRBJ2-7; D call uncertain. The CDR3 length is 15 residues. Germline V gives CDR1 SGHAT, CDR2 FQNNGV. The full variable domain, in which reference TRBV11-2 and TRBJ2-7 provide the parts outside the CDR3, is EAGVAQSPRYKIIEKRQSVAFWCNPISGHATLYWYQQILGQGPKLLIQFQNNGVVDDSQLPKDRFSAERLKGVDSTLKIQPAKLEDSAVYLCASSFNVEGSYEQYFGPGTRLTVT.

The chain is built from TRBV12-3 or TRBV12-4 and TRBJ2-3; D gene ambiguous. V lost 9 bases and J 4 bases, leaving 20 bases between the germline ends. CDR3 length: 15 residues. The DNA for the CDR3 is TGTGCCAGTAGTCCCGTGTCCGGGCCCTCAGATACGCAGTATTTT. Protein: CASSPVSGPSDTQYF.

The chain links TRBV5-5 to TRBJ1-6; D call uncertain. Germline-derived CDR1 and CDR2 are SGHKS and YYEKEE (reference sequence). V was pared by 3 bases and J by 0 bases, with 10 bases between. The CDR3 sequence is 16 residues long. The DNA of the CDR3 is TGTGCCAGCAGCTCGACGGCGACCTCCTATAATTCACCCCTCCACTTT. Its translation: CASSSTATSYNSPLHF.

As concerns this clonotype: This CDR3 fails to terminate in the conserved phenylalanine or tryptophan, so it likely reflects a read error. The chain recombines TRBV6-5 with TRBJ1-5; a weak D match, TRBD1 (6 bases). The CDR3 runs to 15 residues. CDR1 and CDR2 (germline): MNHEY, SVGAGI. The DNA for the CDR3 is TGTACCAGCAGTCCGTCTGGTGGGGGCGGTCAGCCCCAGCATCTT. Protein sequence: CTSSPSGGGGQPQHL.

Points on this clonotype: A read error may account for a junction end that differs from germline. V is TRBV12-3 or TRBV12-4 and J is TRBJ2-2; 8 bases align to TRBD2. This CDR3 is 14 amino acids long. The CDR3, as DNA: TGTGCCAGCAGTTTTCAGGGGCTTAGCGGGGAGCTGTGTTTT. Translated: CASSFQGLSGELCF.

The chain has TRBV11-2 and TRBJ2-5, with D possibly matching TRBD2 (6 bases). Trimming left V 1 base short and J 4 bases short, with 16 bases between. The CDR3 runs to 16 residues. Germline V lookup: CDR1 SGHAT, CDR2 FQNNGV. CDR3 bases: TGTGCCAGCAGCTTAGGACTAGAGGGTAACCGAGAGACCCAGTACTTC. As protein: CASSLGLEGNRETQYF.

Regarding this clonotype: Since the CDR3 does not end with the conserved phenylalanine or tryptophan, this likely comes from a read error. The CDR3 DNA sequence: TGTGCCAGCAGCTTCGGGCACCAAGAGACCCAGTACTTA. It is translated as CASSFGHQETQYL. The V and J genes are TRBV5-6 and TRBJ2-5; D is uncertain. The V gene's germline CDR1 is SGHDT and CDR2 YYEEEE. CDR3 length equals 13 residues. V lost 2 bases to trimming and J lost 0 bases, with 5 bases between them.

The CDR3 is CASSLEQGGTGELFF. The DNA for the CDR3 is TGTGCCAGCAGCTTAGAACAGGGCGGCACCGGGGAGCTGTTTTTT. The chain combines TRBV7-9 with TRBJ2-2, with a possible D match to TRBD1 (6 bases). The length of the CDR3 is 15 residues. Germline V gene sequence: CDR1 SEHNR, CDR2 FQNEAQ (reference sequence). V was cut by 1 base and J by 4 bases, with 10 bases left in between.

On this clonotype: The missing conserved phenylalanine or tryptophan at the end of this CDR3 makes a read error likely. CDR3 residues: CASSPTRTGGYEQYS. The CDR3 DNA reads TGTGCCAGCAGCCCAACCCGGACAGGGGGTTACGAGCAGTACTCC. The chain joins TRBV13 to TRBJ2-7; 10 nucleotides match TRBD1. Trimming at V came to 5 bases and at J to 4 bases, leaving 8 bases not matched to a gene. Per germline, CDR1 PRHDT and CDR2 FYEKMQ (reference sequence). The CDR3 runs 15 residues.

In the case of this clonotype: This may be a read error: a much more frequent sequence differs by one nucleotide. The chain combines TRBV6-6 with TRBJ1-2, with 8 nucleotides matching TRBD1. In germline, CDR1 is MNHNY, CDR2 SVGAGI (reference sequence). The V gene end was trimmed by 4 bases and the J gene end by 4 bases; junction bases not matched to a gene: 8. This CDR3 has 15 amino acids. The CDR3 DNA reads TGTGCCAGCAGTTTCCCGAGACAGGGGTCCTATGGCTACACCTTC. Its translation: CASSFPRQGSYGYTF.

This clonotype appeared once. Since a much larger clone is just one base distant, this may be a read error. The chain links TRBV6-2 or TRBV6-3 to TRBJ2-3; D possibly uses TRBD1 or TRBD2 (5 bases each). Germline loops: CDR1 MNHEY, CDR2 SVGEGT. This CDR3 spans 13 amino acids. CDR3 amino acids: CVSSYEGPDTQYF. For the CDR3, the DNA is TGTGTCAGCAGTTACGAGGGGCCAGATACGCAGTATTTT.

A remark on this clonotype: A much larger clone sits a single nucleotide away, making a read error possible. The conserved closing phenylalanine or tryptophan is absent in this CDR3, likely reflecting a read error. The genes are TRBV6-6 and TRBJ2-7; the match to TRBD2 covers 10 bases. The CDR3 runs 11 residues. CDR1 and CDR2 from the germline V gene are MNHNY and SVGAGI (reference sequence). V lost 10 bases, J lost 5 bases, and 2 bases stayed unmatched. The DNA of the CDR3 is TGTGCCACGGGGACTAGCGACGAGCAGTACCTC. Its translation is CATGTSDEQYL.

This clonotype was counted a single time. This may arise from a read error, as a much more abundant clone is one base away. The chain links TRBV30 to TRBJ1-5; D might be TRBD1 (5 bases). The CDR3 covers 14 residues. The germline CDR1 and CDR2 sequences are GTSNPN and SVGIG (reference sequence). The germline V and J ends were trimmed by 3 bases and 4 bases, with 13 bases remaining between them. CDR3 protein: CAWRGQEGNQPQHF. CDR3 coding DNA: TGTGCCTGGAGGGGGCAGGAGGGAAATCAGCCCCAGCATTTT. Drawing the rest from reference TRBV30 and TRBJ1-5, the complete variable domain is SQTIHQWPATLVQPVGSPLSLECTVEGTSNPNLYWYRQAAGRGLQLLFYSVGIGQISSEVPQNLSASRPQDRQFILSSKKLLLSDSGFYLCAWRGQEGNQPQHFGDGTRLSIL.

Details on this clonotype: A read error may be the cause here, since a much bigger clone is one base away. J is TRBJ2-3 and V is TRBV12-3 or TRBV12-4, with D possibly TRBD2 on 5 matching bases. V was pared by 5 bases and J by 5 bases, with 20 bases between. The CDR3 consists of 16 residues. DNA for the CDR3: TGTGCCAGCAGTCAATATAGCGAGAGGGCCATAGATACGCAGTATTTT. This gives the protein CASSQYSERAIDTQYF.

In regard to this clonotype: A much larger clone sits a single nucleotide away, making a read error possible. Because it lacks the conserved phenylalanine or tryptophan at the end, this CDR3 is likely a read error. The chain combines TRBV7-9 with TRBJ2-3; 8 positions agree with TRBD1. Germline loops: CDR1 SEHNR, CDR2 FQNEAQ (reference sequence). The CDR3 is made up of 15 amino acids. V was clipped by 4 bases and J by 4 bases; unmatched bases: 7. CDR3: CASSSDRDGADTQYS. CDR3 DNA: TGTGCCAGCAGCTCGGACAGGGACGGGGCAGATACGCAGTATTCT.

The rearrangement uses TRBV11-2 and TRBJ1-1; D is uncertain. Germline lookup yields CDR1 SGHAT and CDR2 FQNNGV. This CDR3 has 15 residues. V was trimmed by 1 base and J by 1 base, leaving 10 bases between them. In nucleotides, the CDR3 is TGTGCCAGCAGCTTAGTGGCCTTTCCGAACACTGAAGCTTTCTTT. This sequence encodes CASSLVAFPNTEAFF. The whole variable domain, filled in from reference TRBV11-2 and TRBJ1-1, reads EAGVAQSPRYKIIEKRQSVAFWCNPISGHATLYWYQQILGQGPKLLIQFQNNGVVDDSQLPKDRFSAERLKGVDSTLKIQPAKLEDSAVYLCASSLVAFPNTEAFFGQGTRLTVV.

With regard to this clonotype: No conserved phenylalanine or tryptophan is present at the end of the CDR3, so a read error is the likely explanation. The chain recombines TRBV4-2 with TRBJ1-5, with TRBD1 as a possible D gene (6 bases). This CDR3 spans 15 amino acids. Germline V gives CDR1 LGHNA, CDR2 YNFKEQ. CDR3 sequence: CANSREGQPNQPQHY. The CDR3 DNA sequence: TGTGCCAACAGCCGGGAAGGACAGCCCAATCAGCCCCAGCATTAT.

The chain carries TRBV10-3 and TRBJ2-3; D may be TRBD2 (5 bases). In germline, CDR1 is ENHRY, CDR2 SYGVKD. The CDR3 is 14 residues long. With 7 bases removed from V and 0 bases from J, the gap between germline ends came to 11 bases. In DNA, the CDR3 is TGTGCCATCAATCCAGCGGACAGCACAGATACGCAGTATTTT. It yields the protein CAINPADSTDTQYF.

This clonotype showed up many times. The chain links TRBV6-1 to TRBJ2-2; 12 positions match TRBD1. The CDR3 is 15 amino acids. Trimming cost V 7 bases and J 8 bases; bases outside gene matches: 8. Germline CDR1 MNHNS, CDR2 SASEGT. The DNA for the CDR3 is TGTGCCAGCAACCGGGACAGGGGGCGCGAAGGGGAGCTGTTTTTT. It specifies CASNRDRGREGELFF.

The table lists this clonotype with many counts. The chain has TRBV12-3 or TRBV12-4 and TRBJ2-7; tentative D call: TRBD1 (5 bases). The CDR3 has 12 residues. Trimming pared 6 bases from V and 4 bases from J, leaving 10 bases between. CDR3 in amino acids: CASRKGVYEQYF. The CDR3, as DNA: TGTGCCAGCAGGAAAGGGGTGTACGAGCAGTACTTC.

This chain uses TRBV14 with TRBJ2-7, with TRBD2 matching 8 bases. V trimming: 4 bases; J trimming: 4 bases; junction bases outside the gene matches: 12. Germline assignment: CDR1 SGHDN and CDR2 FVKESK. The CDR3 is made up of 16 amino acids. The CDR3 loop reads CASSRPTSGNAYEQYF. Written as DNA, the CDR3 is TGTGCCAGCAGCCGCCCCACTAGCGGAAACGCATACGAGCAGTACTTC.

The chain couples TRBV5-4 to TRBJ2-1, with a possible D match to TRBD1 (5 bases). CDR1 SGHNT and CDR2 YYREEE come from the germline V gene (reference sequence). The V end was cut by 2 bases, the J end by 0 bases, with 9 bases between. This CDR3 is 15 amino acids long. CDR3 in DNA: TGTGCCAGCAGCTTACGACAGAGCTCCTACAATGAGCAGTTCTTC. Its protein is CASSLRQSSYNEQFF.

Many counts were recorded for this clonotype. The V and J genes are TRBV6-5 and TRBJ1-4, with D unresolved. This CDR3 region has 14 residues. V was clipped by 6 bases and J by 0 bases, with 8 bases between them. Germline V gives CDR1 MNHEY, CDR2 SVGAGI. CDR3 protein: CASRMIATNEKLFF. The CDR3 nucleotides are TGTGCCAGCAGAATGATTGCAACTAATGAAAAACTGTTTTTT.

To note about this clonotype: Its ends do not fully match the called genes, so a read error is possible. The chain carries TRBV11-2 and TRBJ2-1; D is possibly TRBD1 (6 bases). The germline V gene has CDR1 SGHAT and CDR2 FQNNGV. CDR3 length: 15 residues. CDR3 in amino acids: CASSLDGTPYNEQLF. CDR3 DNA: TGTGCCAGCAGCTTAGATGGGACACCTTACAATGAACAGTTATTC.